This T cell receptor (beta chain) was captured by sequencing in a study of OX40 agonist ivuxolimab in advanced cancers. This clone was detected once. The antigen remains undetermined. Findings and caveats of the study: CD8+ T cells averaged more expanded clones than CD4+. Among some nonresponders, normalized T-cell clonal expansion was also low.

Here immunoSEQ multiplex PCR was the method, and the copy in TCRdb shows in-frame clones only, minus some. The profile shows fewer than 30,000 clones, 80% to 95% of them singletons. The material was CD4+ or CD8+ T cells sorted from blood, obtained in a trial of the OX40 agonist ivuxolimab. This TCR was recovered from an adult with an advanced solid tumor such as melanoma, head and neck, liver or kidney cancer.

CDR3 DNA: TGCAGCGTTGTTTTAGTGAAAAACAATGAGCAGTTCTTC. Translating it yields CSVVLVKNNEQFF. The J gene is TRBJ2-1, the V gene TRBV29-1, with D unclear. Germline loops: CDR1 SQVTM, CDR2 ANQGSEA. V lost 4 bases and J 5 bases, leaving 12 bases between the germline ends. CDR3 length equals 13 residues.